The next 27 T cell receptor beta chains were all read from a single sample in a study of Graves' ophthalmopathy and Graves' hyperthyroidism. Amplification targeted the TCR beta CDR3 regions, with RNA transcripts as the source material. A first-round RT-PCR used HTBI primers, followed by a second-round multiplex PCR. TCRdb reanalysed the multiplex PCR reads using MiXCR and keeps one entry per CDR3 protein. Found here are some 390,000 distinct CDR3 sequences, 15% to 20% of them singletons; the top ten hold roughly 1.4%. The sample taken for sequencing was peripheral blood. These receptors all come from a woman between 18 and 29 years old with Graves' ophthalmopathy.

The chain couples TRBV4-3 to TRBJ2-7, with 9 bases matching TRBD2. The germline V gene has CDR1 LGHNA and CDR2 YSLEER. This CDR3 spans 14 amino acids. Germline trimming cut 0 bases from V and 6 bases from J; bases unmatched to any gene: 3. The CDR3 bases are TGCGCCAGCAGCCAAGATCCGCGGGAGGGCGAGCAGTACTTC. Protein product: CASSQDPREGEQYF.

This clonotype was seen ten or more times. The CDR3 region is CASSPGQYNSPLHF. The CDR3 DNA follows: TGTGCCAGCAGTCCCGGACAGTATAATTCACCCCTCCACTTT. This rearrangement joins TRBV6-5 to TRBJ1-6; D perhaps matches TRBD1 (6 bases). CDR1 is MNHEY and CDR2 is SVGAGI in the germline V gene. The V end was cut by 5 bases, the J end by 4 bases, with 9 bases between. The CDR3 totals 14 residues.

There are many counts of this clonotype. The V and J genes are TRBV7-3 and TRBJ2-5, with a weak D call TRBD2 (6 bases). V gave up 3 bases and J gave up 2 bases, with 16 bases separating them. CDR1 and CDR2 (germline): SGHTA, FQGTGA. CDR3 size: 16 residues. The CDR3 here is CASSLSRDLIQETQYF. The CDR3 coding sequence is TGTGCCAGCAGCTTGTCGAGGGACTTAATTCAAGAGACCCAGTACTTC.

The table lists this clonotype with many counts. The V gene is TRBV12-3 or TRBV12-4, the J gene TRBJ1-2; the D is unclear. There are 14 residues in the CDR3. Trimming shortened V by 8 bases and J by 1 base, and 14 bases separated the two germline ends. The CDR3 DNA follows: TGTGCCAGCGGCGATGGAGGCCGTAACTATGGCTACACCTTC. This sequence encodes CASGDGGRNYGYTF.

This rearrangement joins TRBV20-1 to TRBJ1-1; the match to TRBD1 covers 7 bases. This CDR3 has 13 amino acids. V gave up 6 bases and J gave up 5 bases; unmatched junction bases: 9. Germline lookup yields CDR1 DFQATT and CDR2 SNEGSKA (reference sequence). The CDR3 nucleotides read TGCAGTGCCCCTCTAACAGGGGCTACTGAAGCTTTCTTT. Translated: CSAPLTGATEAFF.

The chain uses TRBV12-3 or TRBV12-4 and TRBJ2-2, with 10 bases aligning to TRBD1. Unmatched junction bases numbered 5, after V lost 3 bases and J lost 1 base. This CDR3 is 17 amino acids long. CDR3 amino acids: CASSLDRGYWNTGELFF. As DNA, the CDR3 is TGTGCCAGCAGTTTGGACAGGGGGTATTGGAACACCGGGGAGCTGTTTTTT.

This clonotype was detected many times. The chain uses TRBV18 and TRBJ2-5; 10 positions agree with TRBD1. The CDR3 consists of 15 residues. Trimming cost V 5 bases and J 0 bases; bases outside gene matches: 3. Germline lookup yields CDR1 KGHSH and CDR2 LQKENI. The DNA for the CDR3 is TGTGCCAGCTCAGACGGACAGGGGGACCAAGAGACCCAGTACTTC. It specifies CASSDGQGDQETQYF.

Note on this clonotype: At one of its ends the junction is not consistent with the germline gene, which may arise from a read error. The chain employs TRBV12-3 or TRBV12-4 and TRBJ1-2; D is uncertain. CDR3 length equals 13 residues. As DNA, the CDR3 is TGTGGCAGCAGTCCCCGGCCGTCATCTGGCTACACCTTC. The encoded protein is CGSSPRPSSGYTF.

This clonotype was counted ten times or more. The chain employs TRBV20-1 and TRBJ2-7; TRBD1 might be the D (5 bases). Trimming shortened V by 0 bases and J by 0 bases, and 9 bases separated the two germline ends. CDR1 and CDR2 from the germline V gene are DFQATT and SNEGSKA (reference sequence). The CDR3 totals 14 residues. The CDR3 coding sequence is TGCAGTGCTAGAGATGCAGGGCACTCCTACGAGCAGTACTTC. Translation: CSARDAGHSYEQYF.

This clonotype was seen at least ten times. The genes are TRBV7-2 and TRBJ1-1; the D is unclear. The germline V gene encodes CDR1 SGHTA and CDR2 FQGNSA. The CDR3 is made up of 15 amino acids. V was clipped by 0 bases and J by 5 bases, with 13 bases between them. The CDR3 is CASSLAKGVGTEAFF. The CDR3 nucleotides read TGTGCCAGCAGCTTAGCGAAGGGAGTGGGGACTGAAGCTTTCTTT.

This clonotype showed up many times. A read error may account for a junction end that differs from germline. The V gene is TRBV6-5, the J gene TRBJ2-4; weak D call: TRBD1 (6 bases). The CDR3 is 16 amino acids. Germline V lookup: CDR1 MNHEY, CDR2 SVGAGI. The CDR3 DNA sequence: TGTGCCAGCAGTTACACGGACCGGACAGCCCAAAACATTCAGTACTTC. This gives the protein CASSYTDRTAQNIQYF.

The chain links TRBV12-3 or TRBV12-4 to TRBJ2-5; no firm D call. This CDR3 has 15 amino acids. V shed 0 bases and J shed 7 bases, with 15 bases lying between them. The CDR3 nucleotides are TGTGCCAGCAGTTTAGCGCGGCCCCCCCTTGGGACCCAGTACTTC. Protein: CASSLARPPLGTQYF.

This clonotype was seen ten or more times. The gene calls are TRBV19 and TRBJ1-5, with D hard to call. V gave up 4 bases and J gave up 3 bases, with 13 bases separating them. This CDR3 spans 15 amino acids. Germline V lookup: CDR1 LNHDA, CDR2 SQIVND (reference sequence). The chain's CDR3 is CASSSGEWVNQPQHF. CDR3 DNA sequence: TGTGCCAGTAGTAGCGGGGAATGGGTCAATCAGCCCCAGCATTTT.

The gene calls are TRBV19 and TRBJ1-2; 8 nucleotides line up with TRBD1. This CDR3 is built from 14 residues. Germline V lookup: CDR1 LNHDA, CDR2 SQIVND (reference sequence). The V segment lost 7 bases and the J segment 4 bases; nucleotides outside the gene matches: 8. CDR3 in amino acids: CASTGTGATYGYTF. As DNA, the CDR3 is TGTGCCAGTACCGGGACAGGCGCTACCTATGGCTACACCTTC.

Ten or more counts support this clonotype. This chain's CDR3 is CASEGTEAFF. CDR3 DNA sequence: TGTGCCAGCGAGGGCACTGAAGCTTTCTTT. The chain joins TRBV12-3 or TRBV12-4 to TRBJ1-1; D is uncertain. The CDR3 spans 10 residues. V was shortened by 8 bases and J by 4 bases, with 5 bases between the two germline ends.

There are many counts of this clonotype. This chain connects TRBV7-3 to TRBJ2-5; no reliable D call. This CDR3 has 15 amino acids. In germline, CDR1 is SGHTA, CDR2 FQGTGA. Between the trimmed V and J ends, which lost 5 bases and 1 base, there was a span of 14 bases. CDR3 amino acids: CASSPLERFQETQYF. CDR3 in DNA: TGTGCCAGCAGCCCCCTGGAGAGATTCCAAGAGACCCAGTACTTC.

This clonotype was picked up many times. The rearrangement uses TRBV28 and TRBJ1-5; tentatively, D is TRBD1 (5 bases). The CDR3 contains 14 residues. Germline assignment: CDR1 MDHEN and CDR2 SYDVKM. Trimming stripped 6 bases from V and 4 bases from J, with 13 bases between. The DNA for the CDR3 is TGTGCCAGCAGCCCTCGACAGCCGAATCAGCCCCAGCATTTT. Amino acid sequence: CASSPRQPNQPQHF.

This clonotype was observed at least ten times. This chain links TRBV6-2 or TRBV6-3 with TRBJ1-2; D uncertain. Between the trimmed V and J ends, which lost 4 bases and 4 bases, there was a span of 7 bases. Germline assignment: CDR1 MNHEY and CDR2 SVGEGT. The CDR3 sequence is 12 residues long. The CDR3 DNA is TGTGCCAGCAGTTCACGCGCCTATGGCTACACCTTC. It codes for CASSSRAYGYTF.

This clonotype was counted many times. V usage is TRBV6-1 and J usage is TRBJ1-2, with unresolved D. The V end was cut by 3 bases, the J end by 8 bases, with 10 bases between. This CDR3 has 12 residues. Germline V lookup: CDR1 MNHNS, CDR2 SASEGT. In DNA form, the CDR3 reads TGTGCCAGCAGTGACCCATCGACCGGCTACACCTTC. It codes for CASSDPSTGYTF.

This clonotype was counted at least ten times. CDR3 sequence (DNA): TGTGCCACCAGCAGAGATCACGGGAACTATGGCTACACCTTC. As protein: CATSRDHGNYGYTF. The chain has TRBV15 and TRBJ1-2; no firm D call. Germline values: CDR1 LNHNV, CDR2 YYDKDF (reference sequence). The length of the CDR3 is 14 residues. V was shortened by 0 bases and J by 2 bases, with 7 bases between the two germline ends.

The table lists this clonotype with many counts. The chain couples TRBV7-3 to TRBJ2-2; TRBD1 is a possible D gene (5 bases). The CDR3 is 16 amino acids. Trimming took off 4 bases at V and 0 bases at J, with 12 bases between the two ends. Per the germline V gene, CDR1 is SGHTA and CDR2 is FQGTGA. CDR3 sequence: CASSYLTATNTGELFF. Here the CDR3 DNA reads TGTGCCAGCAGCTACCTGACAGCGACGAACACCGGGGAGCTGTTTTTT.

This clonotype occurred a few times. This rearrangement joins TRBV5-1 to TRBJ2-5, with 12 bases fitting TRBD2. Unmatched junction bases numbered 15, after V lost 6 bases and J lost 9 bases. This CDR3 has 16 amino acids. The germline gives CDR1 SGHRS, CDR2 YFSETQ. This CDR3 is CASTSTSGGPQMAQYF. CDR3 coding DNA: TGCGCCAGCACCTCCACTAGCGGGGGGCCTCAGATGGCCCAGTACTTC.

At least ten counts were recorded for this clonotype. V and J are TRBV20-1 and TRBJ2-5, with a tentative D call TRBD1 (5 bases). Trimming shortened V by 6 bases and J by 1 base, and 18 bases separated the two germline ends. The CDR3 spans 15 residues. Looked up from germline, CDR1 is DFQATT and CDR2 is SNEGSKA (reference sequence). CDR3 region: CSAQPYDRLQETQYF. DNA of the CDR3: TGCAGTGCCCAACCTTATGACAGACTCCAAGAGACCCAGTACTTC.

This clonotype was counted between two and nine times. The chain couples TRBV11-2 to TRBJ2-5; no reliable D call. Germline values: CDR1 SGHAT, CDR2 FQNNGV. Trimming removed 1 base from V and 0 bases from J, with 12 bases in between. The CDR3 consists of 16 residues. CDR3 nucleotides: TGTGCCAGCAGCTTAGTGCGCCAGAGCAACCAAGAGACCCAGTACTTC. Translating it yields CASSLVRQSNQETQYF.

This clonotype has at least ten counts. This rearrangement joins TRBV19 to TRBJ1-2; the D gene is possibly TRBD1 (5 bases). Trimming cost V 5 bases and J 2 bases, with 18 bases left between them. The germline CDR1 and CDR2 sequences are LNHDA and SQIVND (reference sequence). The CDR3 sequence is 16 residues long. The CDR3 loop reads CASSARGRGSNYGYTF. CDR3 coding DNA: TGTGCCAGTAGTGCCCGAGGTAGGGGTTCAAACTATGGCTACACCTTC.

This clonotype was picked up many times. The chain combines TRBV6-2 or TRBV6-3 with TRBJ1-5, with 7 bases identical to TRBD1. Germline lookup yields CDR1 MNHEY and CDR2 SVGEGT. CDR3 length equals 13 residues. J lost 4 bases, V lost 5 bases, and 2 bases had no gene match. The DNA for the CDR3 is TGTGCCAGCAGTGGGACAGAAAATCAGCCCCAGCATTTT. Protein sequence: CASSGTENQPQHF.

The V and J genes are TRBV30 and TRBJ2-2, with 8 bases that match TRBD1. The junction had 8 bases not matched to a gene; V was cut back by 5 bases and J by 6 bases. The CDR3 extends over 14 amino acids. Germline CDR1 reads GTSNPN; CDR2 reads SVGIG (reference sequence). The DNA for the CDR3 is TGTGCCTGGGCCACAGGGGGGACGTCCGGGGAGCTGTTTTTT. Amino acids: CAWATGGTSGELFF. Combining the CDR3 with reference TRBV30 and TRBJ2-2 gives the whole variable domain SQTIHQWPATLVQPVGSPLSLECTVEGTSNPNLYWYRQAAGRGLQLLFYSVGIGQISSEVPQNLSASRPQDRQFILSSKKLLLSDSGFYLCAWATGGTSGELFFGEGSRLTVL.